The 12 T cell receptor beta chains below come from one sample, sequenced in a study of blood T cell repertoires in COVID-19. Produced via immunoSEQ multiplex PCR; TCRdb's table is partial and in-frame only. The sample lists fewer than 85,000 clones; around 80% were seen once. Sequencing was carried out using peripheral blood. The receptor source for this set is a woman older than 75 with active or convalescent COVID-19.

The chain employs TRBV5-6 and TRBJ2-3; 7 bases map to TRBD2. Unmatched junction bases numbered 1, after V lost 1 base and J lost 5 bases. The CDR3 has 13 residues. The germline CDR1 and CDR2 sequences are SGHDT and YYEEEE. As DNA, the CDR3 is TGTGCCAGCAGCTTGCCGGGGGGAGATACGCAGTATTTT. Amino acids: CASSLPGGDTQYF.

This chain connects TRBV7-3 to TRBJ1-2, with TRBD1 as a possible D gene (5 bases). Per germline, CDR1 SGHTA and CDR2 FQGTGA. V lost 2 bases and J lost 4, with 11 bases in between. The CDR3 runs 14 residues. The CDR3 DNA is TGTGCCAGCAGCTTAGGGGCCGGCGGCTATGGCTACACCTTC. Translation gives CASSLGAGGYGYTF.

The chain links TRBV7-2 to TRBJ2-5; the D gene is possibly TRBD2 (5 bases). CDR3 size: 13 residues. The V end lost 6 bases, the J end lost 1 base, and 9 bases lay between the germline ends. The germline V gene has CDR1 SGHTA and CDR2 FQGNSA. In DNA, the CDR3 is TGTGCCAGCAGACGGGGAATCCAAGAGACCCAGTACTTC. Translating it yields CASRRGIQETQYF.

This clone is a singleton in its sample. The chain couples TRBV6-2 or TRBV6-3 to TRBJ1-1; 8 nucleotides align to TRBD1. Per the germline V gene, CDR1 is MNHEY and CDR2 is SVGEGT. Germline trimming cut 0 bases from V and 5 bases from J; bases unmatched to any gene: 8. CDR3 length: 16 residues. CDR3 protein: CASSYSPGGIWTEAFF. DNA of the CDR3: TGTGCCAGCAGTTACTCGCCAGGGGGCATATGGACTGAAGCTTTCTTT.

V usage is TRBV5-1 and J usage is TRBJ1-4, with D hard to call. V lost 4 bases and J 7 bases, leaving 14 bases between the germline ends. From germline, CDR1 is SGHRS and CDR2 YFSETQ. This CDR3 is built from 14 residues. The CDR3, as DNA: TGCGCCAGCAGCCTGGCGGGTGAGGTTGAAAAACTGTTTTTT. It translates to CASSLAGEVEKLFF.

CDR3 amino acids: CASSIDFSLRTEAFF. The CDR3 DNA reads TGTGCCAGTAGTATAGACTTTAGTTTGCGTACTGAAGCTTTCTTT. The chain is built from TRBV19 and TRBJ1-1; no clear D. CDR1 LNHDA and CDR2 SQIVND come from the germline V gene (reference sequence). The CDR3 consists of 15 residues. The V and J ends lost 0 bases and 5 bases respectively, with 13 bases between them.

The chain carries TRBV5-1 and TRBJ2-1; 8 nucleotides match TRBD2. The V and J ends lost 0 bases and 5 bases, in that order; junction bases with no gene match: 7. Per germline, CDR1 SGHRS and CDR2 YFSETQ. This CDR3 has 16 amino acids. CDR3 sequence (DNA): TGCGCCAGCAGCTTGGCCGGAGATAGCGGGAACAATGAGCAGTTCTTC. It codes for CASSLAGDSGNNEQFF. Variable domain in full (rest from reference TRBV5-1 and TRBJ2-1): KAGVTQTPRYLIKTRGQQVTLSCSPISGHRSVSWYQQTPGQGLQFLFEYFSETQRNKGNFPGRFSGRQFSNSRSEMNVSTLELGDSALYLCASSLAGDSGNNEQFFGPGTRLTVL.

This clone was found once. The chain joins TRBV4-3 to TRBJ1-1; D possibly corresponds to TRBD1 (5 bases). The germline V gene encodes CDR1 LGHNA and CDR2 YSLEER. The CDR3 loop spans 15 amino acids. V was cut by 3 bases and J by 1 base, with 12 bases left in between. CDR3 in DNA: TGCGCCAGCAGCCACGACGGGGGTGGGAACACTGAAGCTTTCTTT. It translates to CASSHDGGGNTEAFF.

CDR3 DNA sequence: TGTGCCAGCAGACGAGGACAGGGGGCCAACTACGAGCAGTACTTC. Translating it yields CASRRGQGANYEQYF. V is TRBV6-5 and J is TRBJ2-7; 11 bases map to TRBD1. This CDR3 is built from 15 residues. The J segment lost 3 bases and the V segment lost 6 bases, leaving 7 bases of the junction unmatched. Per the germline V gene, CDR1 is MNHEY and CDR2 is SVGAGI.

Here the CDR3 reads CASSMGSGDSNQPQHF. CDR3 nucleotides: TGTGCCAGTAGTATGGGGTCCGGGGATAGCAATCAGCCCCAGCATTTT. The chain couples TRBV19 to TRBJ1-5; D is unresolved. The CDR3 contains 16 residues. V was clipped by 3 bases and J by 0 bases, with 12 bases between them. Germline values: CDR1 LNHDA, CDR2 SQIVND (reference sequence). Variable domain in full (rest from reference TRBV19 and TRBJ1-5): DGGITQSPKYLFRKEGQNVTLSCEQNLNHDAMYWYRQDPGQGLRLIYYSQIVNDFQKGDIAEGYSVSREKKESFPLTVTSAQKNPTAFYLCASSMGSGDSNQPQHFGDGTRLSIL.

This clone was seen more than once but under ten times. The chain carries TRBV7-2 and TRBJ2-1, with 9 bases identical to TRBD2. Germline V gene sequence: CDR1 SGHTA, CDR2 FQGNSA. With 1 base clipped from V and 9 bases from J, the junction kept 7 bases outside the gene matches. This CDR3 is 15 amino acids long. The CDR3 reads CASSLGSGGGSEQFF. CDR3 nucleotide sequence: TGTGCCAGCAGCTTAGGTAGCGGGGGTGGTTCTGAGCAGTTCTTC.

Only a few counts were recorded for this clone. The V call is TRBV29-1, the J call TRBJ1-1, with 10 bases aligning to TRBD1. The germline gives CDR1 SQVTM, CDR2 ANQGSEA. The CDR3 covers 15 residues. The ends lost 0 bases at V and 5 bases at J; junction bases unmatched: 6. The DNA of the CDR3 is TGCAGCGTTGAAGATTCCGGACAGGGGGGGACTGAAGCTTTCTTT. It translates to CSVEDSGQGGTEAFF. Complete variable domain (other parts from reference TRBV29-1 and TRBJ1-1): SAVISQKPSRDICQRGTSLTIQCQVDSQVTMMFWYRQQPGQSLTLIATANQGSEATYESGFVIDKFPISRPNLTFSTLTVSNMSPEDSSIYLCSVEDSGQGGTEAFFGQGTRLTVV.